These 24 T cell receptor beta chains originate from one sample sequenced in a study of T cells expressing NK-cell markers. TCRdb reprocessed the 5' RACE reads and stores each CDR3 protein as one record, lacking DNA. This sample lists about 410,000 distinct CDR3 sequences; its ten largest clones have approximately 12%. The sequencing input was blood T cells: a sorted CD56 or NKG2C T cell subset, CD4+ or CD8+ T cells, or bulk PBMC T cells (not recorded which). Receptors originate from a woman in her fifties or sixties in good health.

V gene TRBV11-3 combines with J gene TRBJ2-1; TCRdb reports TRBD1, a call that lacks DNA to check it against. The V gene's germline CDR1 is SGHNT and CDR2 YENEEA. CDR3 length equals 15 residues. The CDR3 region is CASSPSDRGGNEQFF.

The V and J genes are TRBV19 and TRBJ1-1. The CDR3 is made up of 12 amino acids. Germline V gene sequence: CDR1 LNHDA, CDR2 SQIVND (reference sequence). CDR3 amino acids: CASTLRDTEAFF.

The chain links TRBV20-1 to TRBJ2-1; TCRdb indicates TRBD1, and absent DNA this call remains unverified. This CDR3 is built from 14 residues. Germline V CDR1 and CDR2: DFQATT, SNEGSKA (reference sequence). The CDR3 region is CSVGGDGSYNEQFF.

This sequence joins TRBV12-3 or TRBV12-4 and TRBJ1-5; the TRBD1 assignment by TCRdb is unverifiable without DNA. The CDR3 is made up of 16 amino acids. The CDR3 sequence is CASSSGTGGWNQPQHF.

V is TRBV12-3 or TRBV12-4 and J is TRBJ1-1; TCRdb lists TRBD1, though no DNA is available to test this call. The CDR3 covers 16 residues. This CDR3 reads CASSLLGTGGIGEAFF.

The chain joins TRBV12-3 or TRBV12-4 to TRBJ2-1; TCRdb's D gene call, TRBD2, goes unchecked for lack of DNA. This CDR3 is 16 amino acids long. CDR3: CASSLRGGLAGGEQFF.

The CDR3: CASSGTGVTGELFF. This rearrangement joins TRBV9 to TRBJ2-2; absent DNA, TCRdb's TRBD1 call cannot be checked. The CDR3 consists of 14 residues. CDR1 is SGDLS, CDR2 YYNGEE, per germline.

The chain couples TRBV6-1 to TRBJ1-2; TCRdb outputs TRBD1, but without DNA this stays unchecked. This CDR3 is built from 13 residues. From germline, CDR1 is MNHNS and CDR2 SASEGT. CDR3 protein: CASSGGRDYGYTF.

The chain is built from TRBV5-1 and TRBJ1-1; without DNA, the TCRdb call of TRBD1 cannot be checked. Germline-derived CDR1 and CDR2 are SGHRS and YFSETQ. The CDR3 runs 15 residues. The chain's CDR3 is CASSFPGRANTEAFF.

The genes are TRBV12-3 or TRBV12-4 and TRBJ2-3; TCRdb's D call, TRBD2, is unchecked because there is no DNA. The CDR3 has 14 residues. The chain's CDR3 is CASSFRAQPDTQYF.

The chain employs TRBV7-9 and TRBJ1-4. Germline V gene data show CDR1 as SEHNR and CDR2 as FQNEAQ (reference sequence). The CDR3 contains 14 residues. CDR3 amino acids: CASREGKADEKLFF. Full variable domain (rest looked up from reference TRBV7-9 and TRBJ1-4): DTGVSQNPRHKITKRGQNVTFRCDPISEHNRLYWYRQTLGQGPEFLTYFQNEAQLEKSRLLSDRFSAERPKGSFSTLEIQRTEQGDSAMYLCASREGKADEKLFFGSGTQLSVL.

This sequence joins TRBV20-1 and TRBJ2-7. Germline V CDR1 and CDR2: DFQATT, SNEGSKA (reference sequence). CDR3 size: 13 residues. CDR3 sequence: CSARGLRTYEQYF.

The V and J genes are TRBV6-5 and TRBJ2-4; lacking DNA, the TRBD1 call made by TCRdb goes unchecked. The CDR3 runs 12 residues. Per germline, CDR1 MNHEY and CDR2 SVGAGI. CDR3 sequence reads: CASSSIGGIQYF.

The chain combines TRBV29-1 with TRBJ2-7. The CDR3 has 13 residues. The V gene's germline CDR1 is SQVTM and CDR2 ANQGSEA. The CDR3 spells CSVAGFSSYEQYF.

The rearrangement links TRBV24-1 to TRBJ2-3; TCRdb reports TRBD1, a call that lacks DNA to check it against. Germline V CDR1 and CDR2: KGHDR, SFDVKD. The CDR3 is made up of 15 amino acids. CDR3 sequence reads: CATSDIKGSTDTQYF.

This chain's CDR3 is CASSQLTSLEQFF. V is TRBV5-1 and J is TRBJ2-1; the D call from TCRdb, TRBD2, cannot be confirmed without DNA. The V gene's germline CDR1 is SGHRS and CDR2 YFSETQ. This CDR3 has 13 amino acids.

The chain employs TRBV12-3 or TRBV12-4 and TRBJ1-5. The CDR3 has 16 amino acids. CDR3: CASSLLLGGGNQPQHF.

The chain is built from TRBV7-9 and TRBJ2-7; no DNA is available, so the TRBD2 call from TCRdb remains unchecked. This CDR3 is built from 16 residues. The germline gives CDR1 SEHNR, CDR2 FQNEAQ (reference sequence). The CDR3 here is CASSLGAGGTVYEQYF. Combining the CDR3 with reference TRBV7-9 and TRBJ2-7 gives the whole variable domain DTGVSQNPRHKITKRGQNVTFRCDPISEHNRLYWYRQTLGQGPEFLTYFQNEAQLEKSRLLSDRFSAERPKGSFSTLEIQRTEQGDSAMYLCASSLGAGGTVYEQYFGPGTRLTVT.

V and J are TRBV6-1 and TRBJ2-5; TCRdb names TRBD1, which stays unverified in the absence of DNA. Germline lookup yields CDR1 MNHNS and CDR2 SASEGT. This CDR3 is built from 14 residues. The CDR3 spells CASGVRGVWETQYF.

The CDR3 loop is CASSISGQGHNSPLHF. This chain links TRBV28 with TRBJ1-6; without DNA, the TCRdb call of TRBD1 cannot be checked. This CDR3 is built from 16 residues. Per the germline V gene, CDR1 is MDHEN and CDR2 is SYDVKM.

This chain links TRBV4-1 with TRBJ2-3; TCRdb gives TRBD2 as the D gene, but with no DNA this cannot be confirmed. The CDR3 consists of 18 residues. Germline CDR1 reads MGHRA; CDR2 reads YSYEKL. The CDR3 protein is CASSQLLAGGEATDTQYF.

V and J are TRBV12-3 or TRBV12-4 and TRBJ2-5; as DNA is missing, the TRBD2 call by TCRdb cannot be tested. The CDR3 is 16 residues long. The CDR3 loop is CASSPTSGSYQETQYF.

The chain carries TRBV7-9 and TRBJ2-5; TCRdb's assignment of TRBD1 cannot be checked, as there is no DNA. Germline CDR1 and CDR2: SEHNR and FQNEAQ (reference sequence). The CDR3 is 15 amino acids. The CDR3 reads CASSSGTNSQETQYF.

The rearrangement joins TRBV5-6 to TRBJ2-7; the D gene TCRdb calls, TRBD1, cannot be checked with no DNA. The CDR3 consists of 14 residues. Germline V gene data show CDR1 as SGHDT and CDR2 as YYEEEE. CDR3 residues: CASRPTGANYEQYF.